This TCR beta chain was captured in a study of T cell changes during pregnancy in multiple sclerosis. Clones were read by immunoSEQ multiplex PCR, and TCRdb kept only the in-frame ones, dropping some. The data hold almost 95,000 clones, with about 92% observed a single time. The germline V gene has CDR1 MNHNS and CDR2 SASEGT. With 6 bases removed from V and 0 bases from J, the gap between germline ends came to 12 bases. The CDR3 extends over 15 amino acids. The gene calls are TRBV6-1 and TRBJ1-5; possible D gene TRBD1, 5 bases. Sample: peripheral blood, taken in the first trimester of pregnancy. This clonotype originated in a female donor with multiple sclerosis, enrolled in a pregnancy study. CDR3: CASRVQVYSNQPQHF. The CDR3 DNA reads as TGTGCCAGCAGGGTACAGGTTTATAGCAATCAGCCCCAGCATTTT.